A selection of T cell receptor beta chains follows, all from one sample in a study of post-analysis software for immune sequencing data. TCRdb independently ran MiXCR on the PCR reads; one entry per CDR3 protein. Of 600,000 to 750,000 distinct CDR3 sequences listed, approximately 60% are singletons. Input material: blood. These TCRs come from a girl aged 2-10 years with multiple sclerosis. Both conserved end residues are part of each CDR3. A D gene is named only where the DNA matches it firmly. Size values are once, few and many counts, or a class for expanded clones, and some rows have none.

clone size	V gene	D gene	J gene	CDR3 protein	CDR3 DNA
NA	TRBV6-2/TRBV6-3	NA	TRBJ1-1	CASRYYRVGAEAFF	TGTGCCAGCAGGTACTACAGGGTCGGGGCTGAAGCTTTCTTT
NA	TRBV5-1	TRBD1	TRBJ2-2	CASSMTGKNTGELFF	TGCGCCAGCAGCATGACAGGGAAGAACACCGGGGAGCTGTTTTTT
NA	TRBV15	NA	TRBJ2-5	CATSRPTGREVVTQYF	TGTGCCACCAGTAGACCCACAGGGAGGGAGGTCGTGACCCAGTACTTC
NA	TRBV2	TRBD1	TRBJ2-5	CARAPTGVETQYF	TGTGCCAGAGCCCCAACAGGGGTAGAGACCCAGTACTTC
few	TRBV5-1	NA	TRBJ2-7	CASSLGHTNYEQYF	TGCGCCAGCAGCTTGGGTCACACTAACTACGAGCAGTACTTC
NA	TRBV15	TRBD2	TRBJ2-5	CATSSLLSGAQETQYF	TGTGCCACCAGCAGTCTACTGAGCGGGGCTCAAGAGACCCAGTACTTC
NA	TRBV6-5	NA	TRBJ1-6	CASSYSDTANNSPLHF	TGTGCCAGCAGTTACAGCGATACAGCGAATAATTCACCCCTCCACTTT
NA	TRBV20-1	NA	TRBJ1-4	CSARAGEKLFF	TGCAGTGCTAGGGCGGGAGAAAAACTGTTTTTT
NA	TRBV27	NA	TRBJ2-5	CASSLSDRRETQYF	TGTGCCAGCAGTTTATCGGATAGGAGAGAGACCCAGTACTTC
NA	TRBV10-3	NA	TRBJ1-1	CAISFAGGNTEAFF	TGTGCCATCAGTTTCGCCGGCGGGAACACTGAAGCTTTCTTT